The rows below give T cell receptor beta chains drawn from one sample of a study of blood T cell repertoires in COVID-19. Sequencing used immunoSEQ multiplex PCR; TCRdb keeps in-frame clones, though not all of them. The repertoire holds 150,000 to 200,000 clones, around 86% seen once, with about 0.6% in the top ten. Sequencing used peripheral blood. The receptors derive from a man between 60 and 75 years old with COVID-19, enrolled during active disease. Both conserved end residues are part of each CDR3. D genes are given only for firm matches. The listing skips clone size in some rows; elsewhere it reads once, few, many or a size class.

V: TRBV6-1; length: 19; D: TRBD2; size: once; J: TRBJ2-2; CDR3: CASSAGGLAGGFRTGELFF; DNA: TGTGCCAGCAGTGCCGGAGGACTAGCGGGAGGGTTTCGCACCGGGGAGCTGTTTTTT
V: TRBV4-1; length: 15; D: NA; size: NA; J: TRBJ1-5; CDR3: CASSQGSPDMGPQHF; DNA: TGCGCCAGCAGCCAAGGATCCCCCGACATGGGGCCCCAGCATTTT
V: TRBV7-2; length: 15; D: TRBD2; size: NA; J: TRBJ2-5; CDR3: CASSPAREGWETQYF; DNA: TGTGCCAGCAGCCCGGCTCGGGAGGGCTGGGAGACCCAGTACTTC
V: TRBV6-2/TRBV6-3; length: 19; D: TRBD2; size: NA; J: TRBJ2-5; CDR3: CASSLQWDYTTRVGETQYF; DNA: TGTGCCAGCAGTTTACAATGGGACTATACTACCAGGGTTGGAGAGACCCAGTACTTC
V: TRBV19; length: 12; D: NA; size: NA; J: TRBJ2-2; CDR3: CASSRTAGELFF; DNA: TGTGCCAGTAGTAGGACAGCAGGGGAGCTGTTTTTT
V: TRBV5-8; length: 15; D: NA; size: NA; J: TRBJ1-5; CDR3: CASSPSGGDHQPQHF; DNA: TGTGCCAGCAGCCCTAGTGGAGGGGACCATCAGCCCCAGCATTTT
V: TRBV6-5; length: 14; D: NA; size: NA; J: TRBJ2-1; CDR3: CASSYMGPAIEQFF; DNA: TGTGCCAGCAGTTACATGGGCCCAGCAATTGAGCAGTTCTTC
V: TRBV6-5; length: 13; D: NA; size: NA; J: TRBJ1-3; CDR3: CAGRGSSGNTIYF; DNA: TGTGCCGGTCGGGGTTCCTCTGGAAACACCATATATTTT
V: TRBV7-9; length: 14; D: NA; size: NA; J: TRBJ2-7; CDR3: CASSFPGAALEQYF; DNA: TGTGCCAGCAGCTTCCCAGGGGCCGCCTTGGAGCAGTACTTC
V: TRBV25-1; length: 14; D: NA; size: NA; J: TRBJ1-1; CDR3: CASSVRGLNTEAFF; DNA: TGTGCCAGCAGTGTAAGGGGTTTGAACACTGAAGCTTTCTTT
V: TRBV5-1; length: 16; D: TRBD2; size: NA; J: TRBJ2-1; CDR3: CASSLDRLAGGNEQFF; DNA: TGCGCCAGCAGCTTGGACCGGCTAGCGGGGGGGAATGAGCAGTTCTTC
V: TRBV5-1; length: 14; D: TRBD1; size: NA; J: TRBJ2-5; CDR3: CASSYQGAGETQYF; DNA: TGCGCCAGCAGTTATCAGGGGGCCGGGGAGACCCAGTACTTC
V: TRBV5-4; length: 13; D: NA; size: NA; J: TRBJ2-7; CDR3: CASSLGTTYEQYF; DNA: TGTGCCAGCAGCTTAGGGACAACCTACGAGCAGTACTTC
V: TRBV2; length: 11; D: TRBD2; size: NA; J: TRBJ2-7; CDR3: CASRLAGEQYF; DNA: TGTGCCAGCAGACTAGCGGGCGAGCAGTACTTC
V: TRBV6-6; length: 14; D: TRBD1; size: NA; J: TRBJ2-2; CDR3: CASRSTGDTGELFF; DNA: TGTGCCAGCAGGTCAACAGGGGACACCGGGGAGCTGTTTTTT
V: TRBV28; length: 13; D: NA; size: NA; J: TRBJ2-7; CDR3: CASSFSPTYEQYF; DNA: TGTGCCAGCAGTTTTAGCCCGACCTACGAGCAGTACTTC
V: TRBV28; length: 18; D: NA; size: few; J: TRBJ2-4; CDR3: CASSLLSWGRGAKNIQYF; DNA: TGTGCCAGCAGTTTATTAAGTTGGGGCAGGGGAGCCAAAAACATTCAGTACTTC
V: TRBV6-5; length: 13; D: NA; size: NA; J: TRBJ1-2; CDR3: CASNPGLNYGYTF; DNA: TGTGCCAGCAACCCCGGACTGAACTATGGCTACACCTTC
V: TRBV28; length: 15; D: NA; size: NA; J: TRBJ1-1; CDR3: CASSYVAVQNTEAFF; DNA: TGTGCCAGCAGCTACGTAGCCGTGCAGAACACTGAAGCTTTCTTT
V: TRBV6-2/TRBV6-3; length: 14; D: NA; size: once; J: TRBJ1-1; CDR3: CASSYSGANTEAFF; DNA: TGTGCCAGCAGTTACTCGGGGGCAAACACTGAAGCTTTCTTT
V: TRBV19; length: 15; D: NA; size: NA; J: TRBJ1-2; CDR3: CASTAGGGISYGYTF; DNA: TGTGCCAGTACCGCCGGCGGGGGGATAAGCTATGGCTACACCTTC
V: TRBV27; length: 14; D: NA; size: NA; J: TRBJ1-2; CDR3: CASSPGGQRYGYTF; DNA: TGTGCCAGCAGTCCCGGAGGGCAGAGATATGGCTACACCTTC